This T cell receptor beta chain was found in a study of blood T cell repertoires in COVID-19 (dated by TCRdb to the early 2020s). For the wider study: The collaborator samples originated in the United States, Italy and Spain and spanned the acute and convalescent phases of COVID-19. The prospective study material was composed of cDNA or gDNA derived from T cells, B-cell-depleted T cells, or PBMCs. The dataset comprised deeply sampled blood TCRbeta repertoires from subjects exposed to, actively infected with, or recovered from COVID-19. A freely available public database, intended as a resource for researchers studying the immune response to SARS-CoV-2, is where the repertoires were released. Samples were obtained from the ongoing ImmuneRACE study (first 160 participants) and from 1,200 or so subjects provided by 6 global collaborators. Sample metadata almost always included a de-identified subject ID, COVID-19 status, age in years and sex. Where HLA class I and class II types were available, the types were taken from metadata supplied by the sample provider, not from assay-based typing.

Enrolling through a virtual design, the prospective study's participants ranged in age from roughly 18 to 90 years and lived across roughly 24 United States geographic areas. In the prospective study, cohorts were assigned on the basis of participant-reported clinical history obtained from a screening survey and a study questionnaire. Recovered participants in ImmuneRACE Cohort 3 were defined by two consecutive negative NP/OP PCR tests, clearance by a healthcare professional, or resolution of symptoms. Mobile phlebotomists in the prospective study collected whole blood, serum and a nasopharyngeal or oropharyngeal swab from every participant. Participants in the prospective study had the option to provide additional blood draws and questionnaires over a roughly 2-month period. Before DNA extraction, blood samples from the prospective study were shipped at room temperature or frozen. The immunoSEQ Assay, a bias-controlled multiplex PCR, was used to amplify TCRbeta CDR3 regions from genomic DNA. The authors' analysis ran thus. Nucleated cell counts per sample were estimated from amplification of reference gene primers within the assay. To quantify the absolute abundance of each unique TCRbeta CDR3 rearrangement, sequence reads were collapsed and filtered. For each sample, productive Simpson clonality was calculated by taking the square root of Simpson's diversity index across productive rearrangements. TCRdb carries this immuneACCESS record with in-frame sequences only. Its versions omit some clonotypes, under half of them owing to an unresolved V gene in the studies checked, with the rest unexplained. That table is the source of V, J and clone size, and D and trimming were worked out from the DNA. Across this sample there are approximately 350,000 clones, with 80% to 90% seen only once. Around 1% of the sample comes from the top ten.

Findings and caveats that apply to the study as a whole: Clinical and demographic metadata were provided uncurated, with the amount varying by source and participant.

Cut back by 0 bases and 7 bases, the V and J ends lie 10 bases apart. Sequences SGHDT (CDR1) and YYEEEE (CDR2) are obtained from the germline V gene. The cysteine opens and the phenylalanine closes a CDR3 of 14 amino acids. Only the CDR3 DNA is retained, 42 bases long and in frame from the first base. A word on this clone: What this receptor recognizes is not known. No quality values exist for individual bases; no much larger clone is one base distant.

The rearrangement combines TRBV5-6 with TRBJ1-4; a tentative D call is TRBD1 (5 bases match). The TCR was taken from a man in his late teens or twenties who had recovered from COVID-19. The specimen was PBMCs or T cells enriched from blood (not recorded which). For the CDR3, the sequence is CASSLAVGAEKLFF. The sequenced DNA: TGTGCCAGCAGCTTGGCCGTAGGGGCTGAAAAACTGTTTTTT.